This is a list of T cell receptor beta chains from one sample in a study of blood T cell repertoires in COVID-19. Profiled with immunoSEQ multiplex PCR; TCRdb holds only in-frame clones, not every one. The sample has around 20,000 clones; around 88% are singletons. Sequencing was performed on PBMCs or T cells enriched from blood (not recorded which). Receptors originate from a woman aged 25 to 39 who had recovered from COVID-19. CDR3s include the opening cysteine and the closing phenylalanine or tryptophan. D genes are given only for firm matches. A clone size is listed for some rows: how often the clone was seen (once, few, many), or a class if it is expanded.

v_gene: TRBV30; j_gene: TRBJ1-2; d_gene: -; abundance: -; CDR3aa: CAWSWGGRSNYGYTF; CDR3nt: TGTGCCTGGAGTTGGGGGGGCAGGTCTAACTATGGCTACACCTTC
v_gene: TRBV18; j_gene: TRBJ2-5; d_gene: -; abundance: few; CDR3aa: CASSPPEGRETQYF; CDR3nt: TGTGCCAGCTCACCACCGGAGGGCCGGGAGACCCAGTACTTC
v_gene: TRBV11-3; j_gene: TRBJ2-1; d_gene: -; abundance: -; CDR3aa: CASSPRGAYNEQFF; CDR3nt: TGTGCCAGCAGCCCCAGAGGAGCCTACAATGAGCAGTTCTTC
v_gene: TRBV14; j_gene: TRBJ2-2; d_gene: -; abundance: -; CDR3aa: CASSQDRGGELFF; CDR3nt: TGTGCCAGCAGCCAAGACCGCGGTGGGGAGCTGTTTTTT
v_gene: TRBV27; j_gene: TRBJ2-7; d_gene: -; abundance: -; CDR3aa: CASTLFPYEQYF; CDR3nt: TGTGCCAGCACCTTATTTCCCTACGAGCAGTACTTC
v_gene: TRBV6-5; j_gene: TRBJ1-2; d_gene: -; abundance: -; CDR3aa: CASSYVGEYGYTF; CDR3nt: TGTGCCAGCAGTTACGTGGGAGAGTATGGCTACACCTTC
v_gene: TRBV2; j_gene: TRBJ1-3; d_gene: -; abundance: -; CDR3aa: CASSGSGGSGNTIYF; CDR3nt: TGTGCCAGCAGCGGGTCTGGGGGCTCCGGAAACACCATATATTTT
v_gene: TRBV30; j_gene: TRBJ1-2; d_gene: TRBD1; abundance: once; CDR3aa: CAWGQEIYYGYTF; CDR3nt: TGTGCCTGGGGACAGGAGATATACTATGGCTACACCTTC
v_gene: TRBV2; j_gene: TRBJ2-6; d_gene: TRBD1; abundance: -; CDR3aa: CASRGRQGSSGANVLTF; CDR3nt: TGTGCCAGCAGAGGACGACAGGGGAGCTCTGGGGCCAACGTCCTGACTTTC
v_gene: TRBV7-3; j_gene: TRBJ2-5; d_gene: -; abundance: -; CDR3aa: CASSLSLLGQETQYF; CDR3nt: TGTGCCAGCAGCTTGAGCCTTCTTGGCCAAGAGACCCAGTACTTC
v_gene: TRBV9; j_gene: TRBJ2-3; d_gene: -; abundance: once; CDR3aa: CASSVAVLSDTQYF; CDR3nt: TGTGCCAGCAGCGTAGCGGTGCTCTCAGATACGCAGTATTTT
v_gene: TRBV24-1; j_gene: TRBJ1-5; d_gene: -; abundance: -; CDR3aa: CATSDSRTGNQPQHF; CDR3nt: TGTGCCACCAGTGACAGCCGGACAGGCAATCAGCCCCAGCATTTT
v_gene: TRBV15; j_gene: TRBJ2-7; d_gene: TRBD2; abundance: -; CDR3aa: CATSGAGGSYEQYF; CDR3nt: TGTGCCACCAGCGGAGCGGGGGGGAGCTACGAGCAGTACTTC
v_gene: TRBV3-1/TRBV3-2; j_gene: TRBJ1-2; d_gene: -; abundance: -; CDR3aa: CASSCQVYGYTF; CDR3nt: TGTGCCAGCAGCTGTCAGGTTTATGGCTACACCTTC
v_gene: TRBV7-3; j_gene: TRBJ2-3; d_gene: TRBD2; abundance: -; CDR3aa: CASSLCWVSGEITDTQYF; CDR3nt: TGTGCCAGCAGCTTATGTTGGGTGAGCGGGGAGATTACAGATACGCAGTATTTT
v_gene: TRBV3-1/TRBV3-2; j_gene: TRBJ2-2; d_gene: TRBD2; abundance: -; CDR3aa: CASSPGLAGDTGELFF; CDR3nt: TGTGCCAGCAGCCCCGGACTAGCGGGCGACACCGGGGAGCTGTTTTTT
v_gene: TRBV6-5; j_gene: TRBJ1-1; d_gene: -; abundance: -; CDR3aa: CASSAGVNTEAFF; CDR3nt: TGTGCCAGCAGCGCCGGGGTGAACACTGAAGCTTTCTTT
v_gene: TRBV28; j_gene: TRBJ1-5; d_gene: -; abundance: -; CDR3aa: CASGWTDNNQPQHF; CDR3nt: TGTGCCAGCGGGTGGACAGACAACAATCAGCCCCAGCATTTT
v_gene: TRBV6-2/TRBV6-3; j_gene: TRBJ2-5; d_gene: TRBD1; abundance: -; CDR3aa: CASSWSGTEGQETQYF; CDR3nt: TGTGCCAGCAGTTGGTCCGGGACAGAGGGGCAAGAGACCCAGTACTTC
v_gene: TRBV12-3/TRBV12-4; j_gene: TRBJ2-7; d_gene: -; abundance: once; CDR3aa: CASRVGVAYEQYF; CDR3nt: TGTGCCAGCAGAGTCGGGGTGGCCTACGAGCAGTACTTC
v_gene: TRBV21-1; j_gene: TRBJ1-5; d_gene: -; abundance: -; CDR3aa: CASSKGGLQGKPAQPQHF; CDR3nt: TGTGCCAGCAGCAAAGGGGGGTTGCAGGGGAAGCCGGCTCAGCCCCAGCATTTT
v_gene: TRBV11-2; j_gene: TRBJ2-3; d_gene: -; abundance: -; CDR3aa: CASILQQGNTQYF; CDR3nt: TGTGCCAGCATCCTCCAACAGGGAAATACGCAGTATTTT
v_gene: TRBV2; j_gene: TRBJ2-5; d_gene: TRBD2; abundance: -; CDR3aa: CATSAGQETQYF; CDR3nt: TGTGCCACCTCAGCGGGGCAAGAGACCCAGTACTTC
v_gene: TRBV6-4; j_gene: TRBJ2-3; d_gene: -; abundance: -; CDR3aa: CASSDRGAVTDTQYF; CDR3nt: TGTGCCAGCAGTGACCGGGGGGCCGTCACAGATACGCAGTATTTT
v_gene: TRBV3-1/TRBV3-2; j_gene: TRBJ1-1; d_gene: -; abundance: -; CDR3aa: CASSEDYTEAFF; CDR3nt: TGTGCCAGCTCCGAGGACTACACTGAAGCTTTCTTT
v_gene: TRBV6-2/TRBV6-3; j_gene: TRBJ2-7; d_gene: -; abundance: -; CDR3aa: CASSSDSSYEQYF; CDR3nt: TGTGCCAGCAGTTCGGACAGCTCCTACGAGCAGTACTTC
v_gene: TRBV6-5; j_gene: TRBJ2-1; d_gene: -; abundance: -; CDR3aa: CATTENEQFF; CDR3nt: TGTGCCACCACGGAGAATGAGCAGTTCTTC
v_gene: TRBV6-5; j_gene: TRBJ1-3; d_gene: -; abundance: -; CDR3aa: CASTQGNSGNTIYF; CDR3nt: TGTGCCAGCACTCAGGGGAACTCTGGAAACACCATATATTTT
v_gene: TRBV4-2; j_gene: TRBJ1-1; d_gene: -; abundance: -; CDR3aa: CASSQDRGHTTEAFF; CDR3nt: TGTGCCAGCAGCCAAGATAGGGGACATACGACTGAAGCTTTCTTT
v_gene: TRBV4-1; j_gene: TRBJ1-2; d_gene: -; abundance: -; CDR3aa: CASSQDMGLTYGYTF; CDR3nt: TGCGCCAGCAGCCAAGATATGGGGCTAACCTATGGCTACACCTTC
v_gene: TRBV6-2/TRBV6-3; j_gene: TRBJ1-2; d_gene: TRBD1; abundance: once; CDR3aa: CASSRTGTAVYGYTF; CDR3nt: TGTGCCAGCAGTAGGACCGGGACAGCAGTCTATGGCTACACCTTC
v_gene: TRBV30; j_gene: TRBJ1-2; d_gene: TRBD1; abundance: -; CDR3aa: CARQGAGYGYTF; CDR3nt: TGTGCCCGACAGGGAGCCGGCTATGGCTACACCTTC
v_gene: TRBV7-3; j_gene: TRBJ2-3; d_gene: TRBD2; abundance: -; CDR3aa: CASSQTPVRGGQDTQYF; CDR3nt: TGTGCCAGCAGCCAAACTCCAGTTCGGGGGGGCCAAGATACGCAGTATTTT
v_gene: TRBV27; j_gene: TRBJ2-1; d_gene: -; abundance: -; CDR3aa: CASMDGGRDEQFF; CDR3nt: TGTGCCAGCATGGATGGAGGGAGAGACGAGCAGTTCTTC
v_gene: TRBV3-1/TRBV3-2; j_gene: TRBJ1-6; d_gene: -; abundance: once; CDR3aa: CASSPLGGRHNSPLHF; CDR3nt: TGTGCCAGCAGCCCCCTCGGGGGACGGCATAATTCACCCCTCCACTTT
v_gene: TRBV12-3/TRBV12-4; j_gene: TRBJ1-2; d_gene: TRBD1; abundance: -; CDR3aa: CASSRQGVYGYTF; CDR3nt: TGTGCCAGCAGTCGACAGGGGGTCTATGGCTACACCTTC
v_gene: TRBV18; j_gene: TRBJ2-2; d_gene: -; abundance: -; CDR3aa: CASMTEGSGELFF; CDR3nt: TGTGCCAGCATGACAGAAGGGTCCGGGGAGCTGTTTTTT
v_gene: TRBV7-9; j_gene: TRBJ1-5; d_gene: TRBD1; abundance: -; CDR3aa: CASSLIFDRGSNQPQHF; CDR3nt: TGTGCCAGCAGCTTAATTTTCGACAGGGGGAGCAATCAGCCCCAGCATTTT
v_gene: TRBV5-5; j_gene: TRBJ1-2; d_gene: -; abundance: -; CDR3aa: CASSLDKWGYTF; CDR3nt: TGTGCCAGCAGCTTGGACAAATGGGGCTACACCTTC
v_gene: TRBV5-1; j_gene: TRBJ1-1; d_gene: -; abundance: once; CDR3aa: CASSHGTGDTEAFF; CDR3nt: TGCGCCAGCAGCCACGGGACGGGGGACACTGAAGCTTTCTTT
v_gene: TRBV7-2; j_gene: TRBJ2-4; d_gene: -; abundance: -; CDR3aa: CASSLEVGLNIQYF; CDR3nt: TGTGCCAGCAGCTTAGAGGTGGGACTAAACATTCAGTACTTC
v_gene: TRBV4-1; j_gene: TRBJ1-2; d_gene: TRBD1; abundance: -; CDR3aa: CASSHDAEPGGLGGYTF; CDR3nt: TGCGCCAGCAGCCATGACGCAGAACCAGGGGGGCTCGGAGGCTACACCTTC
v_gene: TRBV7-2; j_gene: TRBJ1-5; d_gene: -; abundance: -; CDR3aa: CASSLAGGGNQPQHF; CDR3nt: TGTGCCAGCAGCTTAGCAGGGGGAGGCAATCAGCCCCAGCATTTT
v_gene: TRBV5-1; j_gene: TRBJ1-2; d_gene: -; abundance: -; CDR3aa: CASSRQDTNYGYTF; CDR3nt: TGCGCCAGCAGCCGACAGGATACTAACTATGGCTACACCTTC
v_gene: TRBV6-5; j_gene: TRBJ1-1; d_gene: -; abundance: few; CDR3aa: CASRKDRRTEAFF; CDR3nt: TGTGCCAGCAGGAAGGACAGAAGGACTGAAGCTTTCTTT
v_gene: TRBV4-3; j_gene: TRBJ1-1; d_gene: -; abundance: -; CDR3aa: CASSQETGRYTEAFF; CDR3nt: TGCGCCAGCAGCCAAGAAACAGGGAGATACACTGAAGCTTTCTTT
v_gene: TRBV28; j_gene: TRBJ2-7; d_gene: -; abundance: -; CDR3aa: CASSFLAYEQYF; CDR3nt: TGTGCCAGCAGTTTCCTCGCCTACGAGCAGTACTTC
v_gene: TRBV18; j_gene: TRBJ2-7; d_gene: -; abundance: few; CDR3aa: CASSPSNGYEQYF; CDR3nt: TGTGCCAGCTCACCGTCGAACGGCTACGAGCAGTACTTC